This T cell receptor (beta chain) stems from a study of T cells expressing NK-cell markers. For the study at large: It was sorted CD3+CD56+NKG2C+, CD3+CD56+NKG2C- and CD3+CD56-NKG2C+ T cells that supplied the TCR beta repertoires. One of eight sequenced donors was HCMV-seronegative; the other seven were seropositive.

TCRdb re-called the 5' RACE reads and catalogs CDR3 proteins one per entry, DNA excluded. Listed are roughly 350,000 distinct CDR3 sequences; about 5.2% falls within the top ten. Study results and limitations: As a fraction of CD8+ T cells, dominant NKG2C+ clonotypes reached about 1.0-8% in six donors.

Notes on this clonotype: Its cognate antigen is unknown.

The sample was blood T cells: a sorted CD56 or NKG2C T cell subset, CD4+ or CD8+ T cells, or bulk PBMC T cells (not recorded which). The origin of this receptor is a man aged 18 to 69 in good health.

CDR3 residues: CASSRGQGTYTGELFF. The genes are TRBV5-5 and TRBJ2-2; the D call of TRBD1 rests on TCRdb alone, since no DNA is present to check it. Germline assignment: CDR1 SGHKS and CDR2 YYEKEE (reference sequence). The CDR3 is 16 amino acids.